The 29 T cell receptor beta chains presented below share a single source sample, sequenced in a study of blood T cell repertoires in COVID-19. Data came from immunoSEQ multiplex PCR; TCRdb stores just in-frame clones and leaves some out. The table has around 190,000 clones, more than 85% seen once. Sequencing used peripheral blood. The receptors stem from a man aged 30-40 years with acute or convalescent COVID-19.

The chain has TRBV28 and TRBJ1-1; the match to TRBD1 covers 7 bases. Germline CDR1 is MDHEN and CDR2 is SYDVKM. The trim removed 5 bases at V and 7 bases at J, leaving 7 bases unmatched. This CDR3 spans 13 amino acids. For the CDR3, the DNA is TGTGCCAGCAGTCCTAGGGGGCCGGGTGAAGCTTTCTTT. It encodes CASSPRGPGEAFF. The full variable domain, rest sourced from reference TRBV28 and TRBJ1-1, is DVKVTQSSRYLVKRTGEKVFLECVQDMDHENMFWYRQDPGLGLRLIYFSYDVKMKEKGDIPEGYSVSREKKERFSLILESASTNQTSMYLCASSPRGPGEAFFGQGTRLTVV.

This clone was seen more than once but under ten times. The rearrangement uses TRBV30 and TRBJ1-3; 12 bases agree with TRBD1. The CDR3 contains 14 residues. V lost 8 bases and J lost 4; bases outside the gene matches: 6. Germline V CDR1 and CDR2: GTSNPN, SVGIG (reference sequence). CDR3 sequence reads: CAGTGGAGGNTIYF. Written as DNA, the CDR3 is TGTGCCGGGACAGGGGGCGCGGGAGGAAACACCATATATTTT.

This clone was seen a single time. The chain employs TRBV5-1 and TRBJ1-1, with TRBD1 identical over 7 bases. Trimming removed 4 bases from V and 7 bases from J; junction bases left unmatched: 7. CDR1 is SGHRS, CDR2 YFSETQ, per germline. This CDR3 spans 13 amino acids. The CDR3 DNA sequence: TGCGCCAGCAGCGCCGGGACAGCCTATGAAGCTTTCTTT. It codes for CASSAGTAYEAFF.

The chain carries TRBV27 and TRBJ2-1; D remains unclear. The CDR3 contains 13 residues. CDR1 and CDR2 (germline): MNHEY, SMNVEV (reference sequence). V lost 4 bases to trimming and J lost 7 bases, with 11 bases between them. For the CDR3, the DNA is TGTGCCAGCAGTTACCCGGGTGGGAATGAGCAGTTCTTC. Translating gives CASSYPGGNEQFF.

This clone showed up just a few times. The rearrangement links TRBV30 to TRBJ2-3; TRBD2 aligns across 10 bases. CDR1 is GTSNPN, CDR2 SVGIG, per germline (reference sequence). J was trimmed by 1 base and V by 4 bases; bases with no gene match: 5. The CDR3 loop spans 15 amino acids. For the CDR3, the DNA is TGTGCCTGGACCAGAGCGGGGGGGGGCACAGATACGCAGTATTTT. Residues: CAWTRAGGGTDTQYF.

The CDR3 region has the DNA TGTGCCAGTACGGCGGGGGGGCGCACAGATACGCAGTATTTT. This codes for CASTAGGRTDTQYF. The V gene is TRBV6-6, the J gene TRBJ2-3; 9 nucleotides line up with TRBD2. The CDR3 spans 14 residues. Germline V gene data show CDR1 as MNHNY and CDR2 as SVGAGI (reference sequence). The V and J ends lost 9 bases and 1 base, in that order; junction bases with no gene match: 5.

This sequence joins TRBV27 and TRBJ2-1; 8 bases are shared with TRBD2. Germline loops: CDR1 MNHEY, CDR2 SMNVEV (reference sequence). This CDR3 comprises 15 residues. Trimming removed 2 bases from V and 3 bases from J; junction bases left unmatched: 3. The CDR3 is CASSLAGGRYNEQFF. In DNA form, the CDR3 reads TGTGCCAGCAGTTTAGCGGGAGGCCGCTACAATGAGCAGTTCTTC.

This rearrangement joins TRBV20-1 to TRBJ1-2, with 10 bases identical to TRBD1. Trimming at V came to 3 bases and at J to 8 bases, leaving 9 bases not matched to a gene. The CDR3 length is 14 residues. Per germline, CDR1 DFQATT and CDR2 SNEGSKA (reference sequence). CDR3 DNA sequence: TGCAGTGCTAGTAAGGGACAGGGGAAGGCGGGCTACACCTTC. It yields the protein CSASKGQGKAGYTF.

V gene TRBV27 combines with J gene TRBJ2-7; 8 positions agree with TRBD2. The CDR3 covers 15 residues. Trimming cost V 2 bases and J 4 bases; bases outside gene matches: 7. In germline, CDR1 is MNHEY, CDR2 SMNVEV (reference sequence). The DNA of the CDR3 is TGTGCCAGCAGTTTACTTCCAGCGGGGGTATACGAGCAGTACTTC. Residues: CASSLLPAGVYEQYF.

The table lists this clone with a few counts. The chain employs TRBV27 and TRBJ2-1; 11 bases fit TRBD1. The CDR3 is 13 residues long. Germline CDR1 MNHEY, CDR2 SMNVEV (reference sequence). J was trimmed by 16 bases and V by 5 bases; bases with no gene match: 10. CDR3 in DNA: TGTGCCAGCAGTCTAACCCTCGGGACAGGGGGATTCTTC. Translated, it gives CASSLTLGTGGFF.

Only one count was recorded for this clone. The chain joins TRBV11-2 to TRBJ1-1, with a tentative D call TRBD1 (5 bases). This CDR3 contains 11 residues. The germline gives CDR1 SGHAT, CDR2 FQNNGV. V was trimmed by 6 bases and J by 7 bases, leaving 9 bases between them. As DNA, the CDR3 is TGTGCCAGCAGTCCAGGGATTGAAGCTTTCTTT. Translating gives CASSPGIEAFF. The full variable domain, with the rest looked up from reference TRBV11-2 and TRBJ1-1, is EAGVAQSPRYKIIEKRQSVAFWCNPISGHATLYWYQQILGQGPKLLIQFQNNGVVDDSQLPKDRFSAERLKGVDSTLKIQPAKLEDSAVYLCASSPGIEAFFGQGTRLTVV.

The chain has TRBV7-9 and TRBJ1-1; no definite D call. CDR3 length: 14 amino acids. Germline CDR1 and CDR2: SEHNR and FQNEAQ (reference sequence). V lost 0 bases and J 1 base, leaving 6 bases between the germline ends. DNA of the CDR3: TGTGCCAGCAGCTTAGCCAGAACGAACACTGAAGCTTTCTTT. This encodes CASSLARTNTEAFF.

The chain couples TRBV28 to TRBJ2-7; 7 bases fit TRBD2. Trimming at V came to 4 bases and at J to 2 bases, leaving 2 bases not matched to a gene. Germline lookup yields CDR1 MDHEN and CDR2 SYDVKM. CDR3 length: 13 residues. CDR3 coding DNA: TGTGCCAGCAGTTCGGGGGGACCCTACGAGCAGTACTTC. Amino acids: CASSSGGPYEQYF. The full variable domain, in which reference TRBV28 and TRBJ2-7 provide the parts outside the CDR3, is DVKVTQSSRYLVKRTGEKVFLECVQDMDHENMFWYRQDPGLGLRLIYFSYDVKMKEKGDIPEGYSVSREKKERFSLILESASTNQTSMYLCASSSGGPYEQYFGPGTRLTVT.

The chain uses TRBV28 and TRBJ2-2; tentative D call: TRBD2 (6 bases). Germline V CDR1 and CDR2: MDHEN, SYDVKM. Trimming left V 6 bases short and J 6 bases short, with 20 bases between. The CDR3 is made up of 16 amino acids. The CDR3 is CASSLGGPPGAGELFF. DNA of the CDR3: TGTGCCAGCAGCCTAGGAGGGCCCCCGGGTGCCGGGGAGCTGTTTTTT.

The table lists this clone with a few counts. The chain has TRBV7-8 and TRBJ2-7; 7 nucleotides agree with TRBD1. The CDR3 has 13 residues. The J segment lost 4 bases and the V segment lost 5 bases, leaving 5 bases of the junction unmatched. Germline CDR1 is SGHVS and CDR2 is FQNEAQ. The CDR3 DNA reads TGTGCCAGCAGCCAGACAGGGAATTACGAGCAGTACTTC. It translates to CASSQTGNYEQYF.

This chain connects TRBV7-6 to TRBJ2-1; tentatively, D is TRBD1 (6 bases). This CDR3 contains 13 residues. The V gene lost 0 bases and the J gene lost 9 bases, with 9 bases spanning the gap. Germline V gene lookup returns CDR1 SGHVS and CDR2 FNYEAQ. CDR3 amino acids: CASSLAGGGEQFF. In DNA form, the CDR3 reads TGTGCCAGCAGCTTAGCAGGGGGTGGTGAGCAGTTCTTC.

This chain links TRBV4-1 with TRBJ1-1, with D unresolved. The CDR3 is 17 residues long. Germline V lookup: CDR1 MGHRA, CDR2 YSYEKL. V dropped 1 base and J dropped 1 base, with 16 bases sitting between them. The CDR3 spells CASSQVLRLSGNTEAFF. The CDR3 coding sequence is TGCGCCAGCAGCCAAGTTCTTAGGTTGTCAGGGAACACTGAAGCTTTCTTT.

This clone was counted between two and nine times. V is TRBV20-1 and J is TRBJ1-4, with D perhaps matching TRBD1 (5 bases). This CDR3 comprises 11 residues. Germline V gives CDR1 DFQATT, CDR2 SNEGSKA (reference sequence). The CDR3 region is CGGATNEKLFF. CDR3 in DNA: TGCGGAGGGGCAACTAATGAAAAACTGTTTTTT.

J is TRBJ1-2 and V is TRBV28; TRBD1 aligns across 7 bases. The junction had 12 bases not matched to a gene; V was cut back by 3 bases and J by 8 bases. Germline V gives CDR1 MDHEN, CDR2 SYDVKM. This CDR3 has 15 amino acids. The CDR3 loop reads CASSFWTGPSSGYTF. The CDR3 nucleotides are TGTGCCAGCAGTTTTTGGACAGGTCCCTCAAGCGGCTACACCTTC.

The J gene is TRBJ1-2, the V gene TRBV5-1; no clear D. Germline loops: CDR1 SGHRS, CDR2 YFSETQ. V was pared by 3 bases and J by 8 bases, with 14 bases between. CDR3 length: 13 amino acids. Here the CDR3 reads CASSSERGLGYTF. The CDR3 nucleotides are TGCGCCAGCAGCTCCGAACGTGGGCTCGGCTACACCTTC.

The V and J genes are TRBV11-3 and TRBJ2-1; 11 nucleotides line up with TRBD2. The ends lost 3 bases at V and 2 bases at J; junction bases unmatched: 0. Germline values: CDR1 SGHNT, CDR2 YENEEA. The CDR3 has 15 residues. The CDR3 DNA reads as TGTGCCAGCAGCTTGGGACTAGCGGCCTACAATGAGCAGTTCTTC. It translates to CASSLGLAAYNEQFF.

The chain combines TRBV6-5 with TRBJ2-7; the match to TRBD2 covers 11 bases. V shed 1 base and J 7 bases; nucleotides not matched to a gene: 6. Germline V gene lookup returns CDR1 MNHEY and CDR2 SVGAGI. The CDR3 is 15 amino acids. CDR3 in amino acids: CASSYYPSGGWEQYF. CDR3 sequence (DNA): TGTGCCAGCAGTTACTATCCTAGCGGGGGGTGGGAGCAGTACTTC.

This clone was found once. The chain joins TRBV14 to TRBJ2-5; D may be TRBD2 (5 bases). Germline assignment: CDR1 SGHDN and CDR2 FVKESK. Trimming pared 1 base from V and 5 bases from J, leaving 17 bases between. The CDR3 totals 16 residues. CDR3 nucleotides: TGTGCCAGCAGCCAAGCTGGAGGCCCTACGGGCGAGACCCAGTACTTC. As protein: CASSQAGGPTGETQYF.

The CDR3 nucleotides are TGTGCCATTCAAAATGAGTACGGTAATGAAAAACTGTTTTTT. Residues: CAIQNEYGNEKLFF. This chain links TRBV2 with TRBJ1-4, with D unresolved. The CDR3 is 14 amino acids. Between the trimmed V and J ends, which lost 10 bases and 4 bases, there was a span of 16 bases. Germline CDR1 reads SNHLY; CDR2 reads FYNNEI. Using reference TRBV2 and TRBJ1-4 for the parts outside the CDR3, the full variable domain is EPEVTQTPSHQVTQMGQEVILRCVPISNHLYFYWYRQILGQKVEFLVSFYNNEISEKSEIFDDQFSVERPDGSNFTLKIRSTKLEDSAMYFCAIQNEYGNEKLFFGSGTQLSVL.

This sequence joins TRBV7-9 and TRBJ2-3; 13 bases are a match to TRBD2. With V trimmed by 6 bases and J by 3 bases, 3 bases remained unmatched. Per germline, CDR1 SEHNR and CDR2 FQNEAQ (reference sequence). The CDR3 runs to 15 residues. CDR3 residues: CASRGTSGVTDTQYF. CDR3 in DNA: TGTGCCAGCAGAGGGACTAGCGGGGTTACAGATACGCAGTATTTT.

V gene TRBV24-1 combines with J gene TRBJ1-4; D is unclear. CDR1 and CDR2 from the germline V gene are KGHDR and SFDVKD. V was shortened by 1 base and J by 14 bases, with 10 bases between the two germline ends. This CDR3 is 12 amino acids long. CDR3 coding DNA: TGTGCCACCAGTGATTTAAACGGGGTGCTGTTTTTT. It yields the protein CATSDLNGVLFF.

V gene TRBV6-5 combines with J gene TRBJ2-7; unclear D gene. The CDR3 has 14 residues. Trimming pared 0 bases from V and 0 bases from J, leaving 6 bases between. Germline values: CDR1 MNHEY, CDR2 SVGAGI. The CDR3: CASSYSQYSYEQYF. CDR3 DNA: TGTGCCAGCAGTTACTCACAATACTCCTACGAGCAGTACTTC.

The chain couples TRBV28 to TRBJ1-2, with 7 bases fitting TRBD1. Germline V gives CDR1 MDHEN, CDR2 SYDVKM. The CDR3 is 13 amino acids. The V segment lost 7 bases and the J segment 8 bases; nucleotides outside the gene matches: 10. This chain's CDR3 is CASTMEGAQGYTF. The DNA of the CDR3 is TGTGCCAGCACCATGGAGGGGGCGCAAGGCTACACCTTC.

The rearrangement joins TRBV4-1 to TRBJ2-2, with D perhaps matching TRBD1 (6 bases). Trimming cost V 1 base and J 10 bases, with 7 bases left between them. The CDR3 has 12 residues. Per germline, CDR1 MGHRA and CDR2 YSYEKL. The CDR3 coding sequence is TGCGCCAGCAGCCAAGGGACAGCGGAGCTGTTTTTT. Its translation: CASSQGTAELFF.